This T cell receptor beta chain stems from a study of control samples from healthy donors and cancer patients. The repertoire was sequenced with immunoSEQ multiplex PCR; TCRdb's copy has only in-frame clones and lacks some. The sample has about 120,000 clones, over 75% seen once. V shed 1 base and J 7 bases; nucleotides not matched to a gene: 5. The CDR3 is 14 amino acids. CDR1 MGHRA and CDR2 YSYEKL come from the germline V gene. This rearrangement joins TRBV4-1 to TRBJ1-2; 8 bases align to TRBD1. Source material: blood. The TCR was taken from a man in his 60s in good health. The DNA of the CDR3 is TGCGCCAGCAGCCAAGTCCAGGGGGCGAGTGGCTACACCTTC. It encodes CASSQVQGASGYTF.